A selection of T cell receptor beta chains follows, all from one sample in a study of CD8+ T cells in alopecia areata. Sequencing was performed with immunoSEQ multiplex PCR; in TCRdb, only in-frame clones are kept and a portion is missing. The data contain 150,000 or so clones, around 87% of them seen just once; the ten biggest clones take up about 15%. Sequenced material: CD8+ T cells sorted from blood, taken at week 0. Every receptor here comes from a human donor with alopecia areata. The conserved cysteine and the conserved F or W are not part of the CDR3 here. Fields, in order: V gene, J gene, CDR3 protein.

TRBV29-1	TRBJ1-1	SAQGRRTEAF
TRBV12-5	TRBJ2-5	ASGGVGETQY
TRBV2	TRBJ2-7	ASSGGRVDEQY
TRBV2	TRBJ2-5	ARNRDPETQY
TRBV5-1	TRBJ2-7	ASSLGYEQY
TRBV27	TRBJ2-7	ASSLFGQGPSYEQY
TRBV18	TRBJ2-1	ASSPNYPSGGSSSYNEQF
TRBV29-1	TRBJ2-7	SVLPPPMATSYEQY
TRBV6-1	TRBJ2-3	ASSDEGTDTQY
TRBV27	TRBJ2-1	ASISASDNEQF
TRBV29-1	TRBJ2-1	SVEGRSHGREPDFRAYNEQF
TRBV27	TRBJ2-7	ASSSGQGRGEQY
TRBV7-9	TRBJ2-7	ASSLQPGQGLSQQY
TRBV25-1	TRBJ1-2	ASSGGLGYGYT
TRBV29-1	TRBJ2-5	SVVPGAEETQY
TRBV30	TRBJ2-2	AWSVRPGELF
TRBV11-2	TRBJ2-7	ASSLGTVSYEQY
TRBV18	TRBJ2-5	ASQGEQETQY
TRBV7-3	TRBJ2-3	ASSLLGLPDTQY
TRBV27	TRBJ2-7	ASQQGPRSYEQY
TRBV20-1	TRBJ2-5	SAASEETQY
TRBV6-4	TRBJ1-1	ASSDSDNTEAF